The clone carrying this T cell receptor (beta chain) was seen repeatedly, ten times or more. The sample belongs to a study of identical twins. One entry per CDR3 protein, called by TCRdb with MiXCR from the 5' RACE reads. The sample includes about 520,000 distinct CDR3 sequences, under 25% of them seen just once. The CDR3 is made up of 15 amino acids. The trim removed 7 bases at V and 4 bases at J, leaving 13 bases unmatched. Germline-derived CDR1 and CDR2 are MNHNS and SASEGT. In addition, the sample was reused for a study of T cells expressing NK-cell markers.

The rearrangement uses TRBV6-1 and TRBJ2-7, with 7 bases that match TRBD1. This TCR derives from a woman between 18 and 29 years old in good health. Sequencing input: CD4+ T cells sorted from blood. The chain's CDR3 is CASNKGHTGAYEQYF. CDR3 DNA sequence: TGTGCCAGCAATAAGGGGCACACAGGGGCTTACGAGCAGTACTTC.